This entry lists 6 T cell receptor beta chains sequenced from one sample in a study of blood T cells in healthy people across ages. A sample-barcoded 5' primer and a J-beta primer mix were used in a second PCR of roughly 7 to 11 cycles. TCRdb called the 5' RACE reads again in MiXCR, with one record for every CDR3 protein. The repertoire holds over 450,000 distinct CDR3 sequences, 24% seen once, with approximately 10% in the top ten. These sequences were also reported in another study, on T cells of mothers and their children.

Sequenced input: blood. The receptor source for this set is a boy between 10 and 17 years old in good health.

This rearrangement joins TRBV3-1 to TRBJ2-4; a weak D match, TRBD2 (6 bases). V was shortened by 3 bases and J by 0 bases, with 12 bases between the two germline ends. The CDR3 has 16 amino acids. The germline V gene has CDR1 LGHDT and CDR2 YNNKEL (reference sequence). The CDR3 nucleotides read TGTGCCAGCAGCCAGCTTGGCGGGGTAGCCAAAAACATTCAGTACTTC. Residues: CASSQLGGVAKNIQYF.

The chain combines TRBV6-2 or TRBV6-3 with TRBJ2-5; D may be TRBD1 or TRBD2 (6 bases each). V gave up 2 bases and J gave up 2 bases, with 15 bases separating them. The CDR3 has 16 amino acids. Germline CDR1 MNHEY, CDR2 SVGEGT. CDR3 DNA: TGTGCCAGCAGTTACCCTACGGGGGCGGGGCAAGAGACCCAGTACTTC. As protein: CASSYPTGAGQETQYF.

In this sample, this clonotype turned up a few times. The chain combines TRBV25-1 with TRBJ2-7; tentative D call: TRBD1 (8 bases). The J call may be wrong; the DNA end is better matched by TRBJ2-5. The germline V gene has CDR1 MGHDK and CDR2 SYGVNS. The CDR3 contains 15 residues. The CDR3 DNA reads TGTGCCAGCAGTGCACAGGGGGGGGTCGTTGAGACCCAGTACTTC. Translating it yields CASSAQGGVVETQYF.

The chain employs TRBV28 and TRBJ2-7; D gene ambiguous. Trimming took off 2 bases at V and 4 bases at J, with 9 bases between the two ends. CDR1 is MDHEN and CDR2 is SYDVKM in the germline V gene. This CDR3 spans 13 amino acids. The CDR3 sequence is CASSLVWAYEQYF. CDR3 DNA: TGTGCCAGCAGTTTAGTGTGGGCGTACGAGCAGTACTTC.

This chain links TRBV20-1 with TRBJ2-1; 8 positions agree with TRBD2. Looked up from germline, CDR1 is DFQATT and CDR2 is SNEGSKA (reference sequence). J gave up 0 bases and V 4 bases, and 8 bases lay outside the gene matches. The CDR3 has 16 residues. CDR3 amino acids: CSATRPGLDSYNEQFF. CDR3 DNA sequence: TGCAGTGCTACCAGACCGGGACTAGACTCCTACAATGAGCAGTTCTTC.

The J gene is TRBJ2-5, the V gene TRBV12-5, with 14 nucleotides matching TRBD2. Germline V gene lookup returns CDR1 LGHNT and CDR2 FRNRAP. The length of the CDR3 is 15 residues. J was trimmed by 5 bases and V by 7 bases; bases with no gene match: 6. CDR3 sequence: CASAPGLAGAETQYF. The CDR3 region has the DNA TGTGCTAGTGCTCCGGGACTAGCGGGAGCGGAGACCCAGTACTTC.